This T cell receptor (beta chain) originates from a study of T cell repertoires in cytomegalovirus infection. Study context: Recently identified HLA-C-restricted CMV epitopes and well-studied HLA-B-restricted CMV epitopes were used by the study. Indications of both CMV infection and matching HLA type were provided by public TCR beta signatures.

On this clonotype: Its antigen is unidentified.

Trimming stripped 5 bases from V and 4 bases from J, with 15 bases between. Germline values: CDR1 MNHNS, CDR2 SASEGT. The CDR3 length is 15 residues. General study points: The study identified carriers of CMV plus the relevant HLA from cumulative public TCR beta family frequency. HLA-C-restricted CMV-specific TCR beta clonotypes were dominant in the ex vivo response.

TCRdb independently ran MiXCR on the reads; one entry per CDR3 protein. The profile covers approximately 600,000 distinct CDR3 sequences, with about 40% appearing a single time and over 45% taken by the ten largest. The sequenced sample was cultured PBMCs, obtained from culture after CMV antigen stimulation. The TCR originated in a human donor in good health (CMV status not recorded). Some clones in this sample may be carry-over from other donors' samples. The V and J genes are TRBV6-1 and TRBJ1-5; D uncertain. The CDR3 nucleotides are TGTGCCAGCAGTCCCGGTCACAGCCAAAATCAGCCCCAGCATTTT. This encodes CASSPGHSQNQPQHF.